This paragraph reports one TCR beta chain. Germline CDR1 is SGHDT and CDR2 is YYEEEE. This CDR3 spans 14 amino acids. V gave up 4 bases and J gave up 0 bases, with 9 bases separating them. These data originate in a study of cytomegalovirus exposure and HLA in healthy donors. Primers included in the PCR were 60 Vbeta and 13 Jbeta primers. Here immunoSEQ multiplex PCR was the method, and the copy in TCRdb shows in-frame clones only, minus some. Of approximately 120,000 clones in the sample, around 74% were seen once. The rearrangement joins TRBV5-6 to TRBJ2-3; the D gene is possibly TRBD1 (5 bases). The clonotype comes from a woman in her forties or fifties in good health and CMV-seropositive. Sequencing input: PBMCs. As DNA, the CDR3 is TGTGCCAGCAGCGACAGCGCGAGCACAGATACGCAGTATTTT. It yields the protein CASSDSASTDTQYF.